These 11 T cell receptor beta chains originate from one sample sequenced in a study of CD8 T cells in Susac syndrome. Reverse transcription used about 0.45 to 1 ug RNA and random hexamers. MiXCR, run by TCRdb on the immunoSEQ multiplex PCR reads, gives a single entry per CDR3 protein. The sample includes around 45,000 distinct CDR3 sequences, 80% to 95% of them seen just once. Source material: CD8+ T cells from PBMCs. These receptor sequences come from a human donor in good health.

The chain combines TRBV9 with TRBJ2-5; D gene ambiguous. The V and J ends lost 4 bases and 2 bases respectively, with 12 bases between them. This CDR3 region has 14 residues. The germline V gene encodes CDR1 SGDLS and CDR2 YYNGEE. CDR3 in DNA: TGTGCCAGCAGCAGACGGACGGAACAAGAGACCCAGTACTTC. Translation: CASSRRTEQETQYF. Supplemented by reference TRBV9 and TRBJ2-5, the full variable domain reads DSGVTQTPKHLITATGQRVTLRCSPRSGDLSVYWYQQSLDQGLQFLIQYYNGEERAKGNILERFSAQQFPDLHSELNLSSLELGDSALYFCASSRRTEQETQYFGPGTRLLVL.

J is TRBJ2-7 and V is TRBV7-9; D not resolved. V was pared by 4 bases and J by 7 bases, with 11 bases between. Germline-derived CDR1 and CDR2 are SEHNR and FQNEAQ (reference sequence). CDR3 length: 12 amino acids. CDR3 coding DNA: TGTGCCAGCAGCTCATTCGACCGAGAGCAGTACTTC. The encoded protein is CASSSFDREQYF.

The V gene is TRBV27, the J gene TRBJ2-1; D unclear. The CDR3 contains 12 residues. Per germline, CDR1 MNHEY and CDR2 SMNVEV (reference sequence). V lost 6 bases to trimming and J lost 7 bases, with 10 bases between them. The CDR3: CASSFGPNEQFF. CDR3 nucleotides: TGTGCCAGCAGCTTCGGCCCTAATGAGCAGTTCTTC.

This sequence joins TRBV5-5 and TRBJ1-1; maybe TRBD1 (6 bases). There are 15 residues in the CDR3. V lost 0 bases to trimming and J lost 7 bases, with 16 bases between them. Germline values: CDR1 SGHKS, CDR2 YYEKEE (reference sequence). In DNA form, the CDR3 reads TGTGCCAGCAGCTTGGTACAGGGATCCCCGCTTGAAGCTTTCTTT. This translates into CASSLVQGSPLEAFF.

The chain uses TRBV7-2 and TRBJ2-3; 10 bases match TRBD2. V was pared by 1 base and J by 4 bases, with 8 bases of the junction left unmatched. Germline CDR1 and CDR2: SGHTA and FQGNSA. CDR3 length: 17 amino acids. As DNA, the CDR3 is TGTGCCAGCAGCTTAGTATTACTAGCGGGAAAATCAGATACGCAGTATTTT. Amino acid sequence: CASSLVLLAGKSDTQYF.

This chain links TRBV29-1 with TRBJ2-5; D is unresolved. Trimming stripped 1 base from V and 0 bases from J, with 3 bases between. This CDR3 is built from 12 residues. Looked up from germline, CDR1 is SQVTM and CDR2 is ANQGSEA. CDR3 loop: CSVEGNQETQYF. The CDR3, as DNA: TGCAGCGTTGAAGGTAACCAAGAGACCCAGTACTTC.

Points on this clonotype: Mismatch with germline at one junction end may stem from a read error. V is TRBV29-1 and J is TRBJ2-1; 12 nucleotides align to TRBD1. The CDR3 sequence is 18 residues long. From germline, CDR1 is SQVTM and CDR2 ANQGSEA. In DNA, the CDR3 is TGCGGCGTTGAAGATTGGGATCCGGGACAGGGGGCCAACAATGAGCAGTTCTTC. This encodes CGVEDWDPGQGANNEQFF.

The table lists this clonotype with a count of one. V is TRBV27 and J is TRBJ1-2; maybe TRBD1 (5 bases). There are 14 residues in the CDR3. Germline V gene sequence: CDR1 MNHEY, CDR2 SMNVEV (reference sequence). The V end lost 3 bases, the J end lost 5 bases, and 13 bases lay between the germline ends. The chain's CDR3 is CASSLRGVGYGYTF. CDR3 DNA: TGTGCCAGCAGTTTGAGAGGGGTTGGGTATGGCTACACCTTC.

The CDR3: CASRPLAGGITDTQYF. CDR3 DNA: TGTGCCAGCAGACCTCTAGCGGGAGGAATAACAGATACGCAGTATTTT. V gene TRBV7-6 combines with J gene TRBJ2-3; TRBD2 matches at 11 bases. This CDR3 region has 16 residues. Unmatched junction bases numbered 8, after V lost 6 bases and J lost 3 bases. CDR1 is SGHVS and CDR2 is FNYEAQ in the germline V gene.

This clonotype showed up just once. This chain connects TRBV7-2 to TRBJ2-7; D is possibly TRBD2 (5 bases). The germline V and J ends were trimmed by 1 base and 5 bases, with 6 bases remaining between them. Looked up from germline, CDR1 is SGHTA and CDR2 is FQGNSA. The CDR3 is made up of 12 amino acids. In DNA form, the CDR3 reads TGTGCCAGCAGCTTAGACGGGAACGAGCAGTACTTC. Translation: CASSLDGNEQYF. Looking up the rest from reference TRBV7-2 and TRBJ2-7 gives the full variable domain: GAGVSQSPSNKVTEKGKDVELRCDPISGHTALYWYRQSLGQGLEFLIYFQGNSAPDKSGLPSDRFSAERTGGSVSTLTIQRTQQEDSAVYLCASSLDGNEQYFGPGTRLTVT.

V gene TRBV15 combines with J gene TRBJ1-1; D remains ambiguous. Germline V lookup: CDR1 LNHNV, CDR2 YYDKDF (reference sequence). V shed 4 bases and J shed 4 bases, with 22 bases lying between them. The CDR3 spans 17 residues. This chain's CDR3 is CATSTPIKGLFGTEAFF. DNA of the CDR3: TGTGCCACCAGCACCCCGATCAAGGGTCTTTTCGGCACTGAAGCTTTCTTT.